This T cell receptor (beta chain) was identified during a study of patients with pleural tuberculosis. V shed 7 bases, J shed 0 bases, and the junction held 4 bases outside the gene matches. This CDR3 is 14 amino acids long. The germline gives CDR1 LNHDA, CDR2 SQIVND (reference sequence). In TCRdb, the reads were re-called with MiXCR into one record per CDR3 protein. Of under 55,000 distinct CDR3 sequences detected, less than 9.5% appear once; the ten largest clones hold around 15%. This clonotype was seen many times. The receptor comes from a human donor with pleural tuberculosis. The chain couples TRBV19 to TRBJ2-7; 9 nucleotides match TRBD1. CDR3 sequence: CASKGTGTSYEQYF. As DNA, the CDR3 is TGTGCCAGTAAAGGGACAGGGACCTCCTACGAGCAGTACTTC.